This T cell receptor beta chain was obtained from a study of cytomegalovirus exposure and HLA in healthy donors. Researchers ran the PCR with 60 Vbeta and 13 Jbeta primers. The assay was immunoSEQ multiplex PCR, and TCRdb's table has in-frame clones only and misses some. Of fewer than 250,000 clones listed, over 80% were seen once; the top ten hold about 6.4%. The CDR3 extends over 13 amino acids. From germline, CDR1 is SGHRS and CDR2 YFSETQ. V gave up 4 bases and J gave up 10 bases; unmatched junction bases: 4. This sequence originates from a man aged 40-49 years in good health and CMV-seropositive. The sample was PBMCs. The chain uses TRBV5-1 and TRBJ1-5; TRBD1 agrees at 11 bases. The CDR3 coding sequence is TGCGCCAGCAGCCTGGGACAGGGGGATCCCCAGCATTTT. It codes for CASSLGQGDPQHF.